The clone carrying this TCR beta chain was seen repeatedly, ten times or more. As yet, its antigen is unknown. The data originate from a study of T-cell reconstitution after alpha-beta-depleted transplantation in children. Overall study results and limits: Several hundred rapidly expanded clones from non-depleted graft cells reportedly supplied alpha-beta T cells about two months post-transplant. Surviving thymic progenitors and recipient T cells were the source of high TCRbeta diversity at day 60 in some patients. Most T-cell counts and diversity one year after the transplant came from T cells that were newly produced.

Preparation of the TCRbeta library was carried out with unique molecular identifiers. TCRdb used MiXCR to reprocess the PCR reads, holding one entry per CDR3 protein. The sample lists 70,000 or so distinct CDR3 sequences, under 13% occurring once. Sequenced here: PBMCs, sampled before TCRalphabeta/CD19-depleted stem cell transplant. This TCR came from a boy aged 5-17 years with acute myeloid leukemia, due to receive a stem cell transplant.

The CDR3 sequence is CAIKAGSGLAFDEQFF. DNA of the CDR3: TGTGCCATCAAGGCAGGCTCCGGACTAGCGTTTGACGAGCAGTTCTTC. The chain uses TRBV10-3 and TRBJ2-1; 9 nucleotides agree with TRBD2. The germline V gene has CDR1 ENHRY and CDR2 SYGVKD. V was clipped by 7 bases and J by 10 bases; unmatched bases: 17. The CDR3 consists of 16 residues.